This TCR beta chain was identified during a study of T-cell memory formation after mild COVID-19. There are many counts of this clonotype. Its specificity is unknown. TCRdb used MiXCR to reprocess the 5' RACE reads, holding one entry per CDR3 protein. Of about 270,000 distinct CDR3 sequences listed, over 15% are singletons. General study points: The authors did not confirm SARS-CoV-2 specificity of second-wave clones peaking day 37. Prior to infection, memory already included some responding clones, suggesting cross-reactive memory joined.

The ends lost 6 bases at V and 8 bases at J; junction bases unmatched: 6. The CDR3 is 15 amino acids. This receptor was obtained from a man aged 18 to 29 who had mild COVID-19 (a few samples of this study predate the infection). Cell type and time point are not known. V gene TRBV12-3 or TRBV12-4 combines with J gene TRBJ2-1; 14 nucleotides agree with TRBD2. Sequencing used PBMCs or a T cell subset sorted from them (not recorded which). CDR3 region: CASSTGLAGVDEQFF. CDR3 nucleotides: TGTGCCAGCAGCACGGGACTAGCGGGGGTGGATGAGCAGTTCTTC.